Each of the 16 T cell receptor beta chains below was sequenced from the same sample in a study of persistence of HIV-infected CD4 T cells. Sequencing used immunoSEQ version 4 in survey mode. Produced via immunoSEQ multiplex PCR; TCRdb's table is partial and in-frame only. This table has 35,000 to 55,000 clones, approximately 90% appearing once. Cells were stimulated nonspecifically with anti-CD3/anti-CD28 magnetic beads. Sorting selected CD4+ T cells upregulating both CD40 ligand and CD69. Antigen specificity for these receptors is unknown. The sequences come from CD4+ T cells sorted from PBMCs after approximately 19-hour stimulation, collected from a patient who received antiretroviral therapy. These TCRs come from an adult man with HIV who was CMV-seropositive.

The V gene is TRBV7-3, the J gene TRBJ1-2; 7 bases agree with TRBD1. Germline CDR1 is SGHTA and CDR2 is FQGTGA. V shed 6 bases, J shed 3 bases, and the junction held 13 bases outside the gene matches. The CDR3 runs 16 residues. The CDR3 DNA is TGTGCCAGCAGTCAAACCGCAGGGGGAACACACTATGGCTACACCTTC. Protein: CASSQTAGGTHYGYTF.

The chain couples TRBV4-1 to TRBJ2-3, with TRBD1 matching 9 bases. The CDR3 covers 14 residues. V was pared by 3 bases and J by 3 bases, with 1 base of the junction left unmatched. CDR1 is MGHRA, CDR2 YSYEKL, per germline. The CDR3 nucleotides read TGCGCCAGCAGCCATGGACAGGGGACAGATACGCAGTATTTT. The encoded protein is CASSHGQGTDTQYF.

The CDR3 region is CASSPTSGGVYF. The CDR3 DNA is TGTGCCAGCAGCCCGACTAGCGGGGGGGTATATTTT. This chain links TRBV11-3 with TRBJ2-3; 14 bases fit TRBD2. Germline V gene data show CDR1 as SGHNT and CDR2 as YENEEA. With 5 bases clipped from V and 15 bases from J, the junction kept 4 bases outside the gene matches. The CDR3 is 12 residues long.

The CDR3 here is CASSPDRVRDSYNSPLHF. DNA for the CDR3: TGTGCCAGCAGCCCAGACAGGGTAAGGGACTCCTATAATTCACCCCTCCACTTT. The rearrangement joins TRBV4-2 to TRBJ1-6; the match to TRBD1 covers 7 bases. This CDR3 contains 18 residues. With 4 bases clipped from V and 0 bases from J, the junction kept 9 bases outside the gene matches. CDR1 is LGHNA, CDR2 YNFKEQ, per germline.

The chain joins TRBV24-1 to TRBJ2-7; the D gene is possibly TRBD1 (5 bases). CDR1 KGHDR and CDR2 SFDVKD come from the germline V gene. The CDR3 totals 11 residues. V lost 5 bases, J lost 6 bases, and 7 bases lay in between. In nucleotides, the CDR3 is TGTGCCACCAGTGCCCAGGGCGAGCAGTACTTC. It translates to CATSAQGEQYF.

The chain joins TRBV3-1 (or the pseudogene TRBV3-2) to TRBJ1-1; D perhaps matches TRBD1 (6 bases). This CDR3 comprises 14 residues. The germline V and J ends were trimmed by 1 base and 11 bases, with 17 bases remaining between them. Germline V CDR1 and CDR2: LGHDT, YNNKEL (reference sequence). The CDR3 reads CASSQATGRARAFF. The CDR3 nucleotides are TGTGCCAGCAGCCAAGCTACAGGGAGGGCACGGGCTTTCTTT.

The chain links TRBV24-1 to TRBJ2-2; the D gene could be TRBD1 or TRBD2 (6 bases each). Trimming stripped 0 bases from V and 4 bases from J, with 8 bases between. This CDR3 region has 15 residues. Germline V gene sequence: CDR1 KGHDR, CDR2 SFDVKD. In DNA, the CDR3 is TGTGCCACCAGTGATTTGCGGGGGCCCACCGGGGAGCTGTTTTTT. Translated, it gives CATSDLRGPTGELFF.

The chain links TRBV2 to TRBJ1-5, with 7 bases that match TRBD1. The CDR3 extends over 17 amino acids. Trimming cost V 0 bases and J 4 bases; bases outside gene matches: 9. The V gene's germline CDR1 is SNHLY and CDR2 FYNNEI. The CDR3, as DNA: TGTGCCAGCAGTGAAGCGGTTGGACAGGTGGGGAATCAGCCCCAGCATTTT. This codes for CASSEAVGQVGNQPQHF.

J is TRBJ1-1 and V is TRBV18, with a weak D call TRBD1 (6 bases). The CDR3 covers 15 residues. The V and J ends lost 3 bases and 3 bases respectively, with 14 bases between them. From germline, CDR1 is KGHSH and CDR2 LQKENI. The CDR3 here is CASSPLPGDDTEAFF. The CDR3 DNA sequence: TGTGCCAGCTCACCTCTCCCAGGGGACGACACTGAAGCTTTCTTT.

This clone has only one observation. The rearrangement links TRBV7-9 to TRBJ2-6; D uncertain. Germline V lookup: CDR1 SEHNR, CDR2 FQNEAQ (reference sequence). Trimming took off 2 bases at V and 0 bases at J, with 5 bases between the two ends. This CDR3 contains 15 residues. The CDR3 coding sequence is TGTGCCAGCAGCTTACTCGTCTCTGGGGCCAACGTCCTGACTTTC. It specifies CASSLLVSGANVLTF.

V usage is TRBV19 and J usage is TRBJ1-3, with D perhaps TRBD1 (6 bases). This CDR3 has 15 residues. Trimming took 5 bases from V and 0 from J, leaving 11 bases between them. Germline CDR1 LNHDA, CDR2 SQIVND (reference sequence). The CDR3 DNA is TGTGCCAGTAGTCGGGACAAGAACTCTGGAAACACCATATATTTT. This translates into CASSRDKNSGNTIYF.

The table lists this clone with a few counts. A read error may produce the germline difference seen at one junction end. V and J are TRBV13 and TRBJ2-7, with D possibly TRBD1 on 5 matching bases. CDR1 is PRHDT, CDR2 FYEKMQ, per germline (reference sequence). The CDR3 length is 14 residues. CDR3 loop: CASSLGQFSYEQYF. The CDR3 DNA is TGTGCCAGCAGCCTAGGACAATTCTCCTACGAGCAGTACTTC.

The chain joins TRBV2 to TRBJ1-2, with a weak D call TRBD1 (5 bases). Deletions cut 6 bases from V and 3 bases from J, with 23 bases between. The CDR3 is 17 amino acids. Germline CDR1 and CDR2: SNHLY and FYNNEI. In DNA, the CDR3 is TGTGCCAGCAGCCCTTTCGCAGGGACCTCGGCGGACTATGGCTACACCTTC. It is translated as CASSPFAGTSADYGYTF.

The V call is TRBV28, the J call TRBJ1-5; 9 nucleotides align to TRBD1. The CDR3 runs 17 residues. Germline assignment: CDR1 MDHEN and CDR2 SYDVKM. Trimming at V came to 4 bases and at J to 1 base, leaving 8 bases not matched to a gene. The CDR3 region has the DNA TGTGCCAGCAGTTCTACAGGGGGCGGGCGGAGCAATCAGCCCCAGCATTTT. Translating it yields CASSSTGGGRSNQPQHF.

The chain has TRBV19 and TRBJ2-3; D not certain. This CDR3 comprises 14 residues. Germline V gene lookup returns CDR1 LNHDA and CDR2 SQIVND (reference sequence). The V end lost 1 base, the J end lost 1 base, and 6 bases lay between the germline ends. CDR3 bases: TGTGCCAGTAGTATAGGGCAGGGCACAGATACGCAGTATTTT. This sequence encodes CASSIGQGTDTQYF.

The chain carries TRBV7-6 and TRBJ1-3, with a weak D call TRBD1 (5 bases). This CDR3 is built from 14 residues. Germline values: CDR1 SGHVS, CDR2 FNYEAQ. V was trimmed by 0 bases and J by 4 bases, leaving 7 bases between them. CDR3 DNA: TGTGCCAGCAGCTTAGCGGGGACCGGAAACACCATATATTTT. It encodes CASSLAGTGNTIYF. The full variable domain, completed using reference TRBV7-6 and TRBJ1-3, is GAGVSQSPRYKVTKRGQDVALRCDPISGHVSLYWYRQALGQGPEFLTYFNYEAQQDKSGLPNDRFSAERPEGSISTLTIQRTEQRDSAMYRCASSLAGTGNTIYFGEGSWLTVV.